Following are 26 T cell receptor beta chains from one sample sequenced in a study of blood T cell repertoires in COVID-19 (dated by TCRdb to 2018 to 2021). The receptor library was made with the immunoSEQ multiplex PCR assay. TCRdb took this table from immuneACCESS and kept in-frame rearrangements with V and J called. Such tables lack part of the clones; where checked against another copy, unresolved V genes explain under half of the gap, and the rest is unexplained. A total of about 68,000 clones appear in this sample, more than 70% of them only once. The leading ten clones occupy 8.8% of the sample. Sample: peripheral blood. These receptor sequences come from a man aged 50 to 59 with active COVID-19.

V gene TRBV15 combines with J gene TRBJ1-5; D might be TRBD1 (5 bases). Trimming left V 2 bases short and J 4 bases short, with 9 bases between. Germline CDR1 and CDR2: LNHNV and YYDKDF (reference sequence). The CDR3 covers 14 residues. For the CDR3, the DNA is TGTGCCACCAGCAGACCGGGGGGTAATCAGCCCCAGCATTTT. It specifies CATSRPGGNQPQHF.

The chain couples TRBV2 to TRBJ1-5, with TRBD1 as a possible D gene (6 bases). This CDR3 contains 13 residues. Trimming removed 6 bases from V and 3 bases from J, with 9 bases in between. CDR1 and CDR2 (germline): SNHLY, FYNNEI. The CDR3, as DNA: TGTGCCAGCAGGGACAGCCCCAATCAGCCCCAGCATTTT. This encodes CASRDSPNQPQHF.

This chain joins TRBV6-5 and TRBJ2-1; 7 bases align to TRBD1. Germline trimming cut 7 bases from V and 7 bases from J; bases unmatched to any gene: 10. Germline V gives CDR1 MNHEY, CDR2 SVGAGI. The CDR3 has 14 amino acids. The CDR3 is CASKLSTGNNEQFF. The CDR3, as DNA: TGTGCCAGCAAACTGTCGACAGGGAATAATGAGCAGTTCTTC.

The J gene is TRBJ2-7, the V gene TRBV7-2; TRBD2 matches at 12 bases. V shed 7 bases, J shed 7 bases, and the junction held 8 bases outside the gene matches. The germline CDR1 and CDR2 sequences are SGHTA and FQGNSA. The CDR3 contains 14 residues. The CDR3 nucleotides are TGTGCCAGCACCCCACTAGCGGGAGGTGGAGAGCAGTACTTC. Protein sequence: CASTPLAGGGEQYF. The full variable domain, in which reference TRBV7-2 and TRBJ2-7 provide the parts outside the CDR3, is GAGVSQSPSNKVTEKGKDVELRCDPISGHTALYWYRQSLGQGLEFLIYFQGNSAPDKSGLPSDRFSAERTGGSVSTLTIQRTQQEDSAVYLCASTPLAGGGEQYFGPGTRLTVT.

This chain joins TRBV28 and TRBJ1-2; perhaps TRBD1 as D (5 bases). Germline CDR1 MDHEN, CDR2 SYDVKM. V was shortened by 3 bases and J by 0 bases, with 11 bases between the two germline ends. The CDR3 spans 15 residues. The CDR3 nucleotides read TGTGCCAGCAGTTTTGGGGCCCTTCCTAACTATGGCTACACCTTC. Its protein is CASSFGALPNYGYTF.

This chain uses TRBV3-1 (or the pseudogene TRBV3-2) with TRBJ2-5, with 9 bases fitting TRBD1. CDR1 and CDR2 (germline): LGHDT, YNNKEL (reference sequence). CDR3 length: 16 amino acids. The junction had 5 bases not matched to a gene; V was cut back by 1 base and J by 2 bases. CDR3 in DNA: TGTGCCAGCAGCCAAGCGGGACAGGGACCTCAAGAGACCCAGTACTTC. Residues: CASSQAGQGPQETQYF.

This clone was counted a single time. J is TRBJ2-1 and V is TRBV29-1; D gene uncertain. Germline V gives CDR1 SQVTM, CDR2 ANQGSEA. The CDR3 has 12 residues. The V gene lost 0 bases and the J gene lost 4 bases, with 4 bases spanning the gap. The CDR3 sequence: CSVEDPYNEQFF. CDR3 DNA: TGCAGCGTTGAAGACCCATACAATGAGCAGTTCTTC.

CDR3 amino acids: CASSPLGTGPTYTQYF. Written as DNA, the CDR3 is TGTGCCAGCTCACCCCTAGGGACAGGGCCAACCTATACGCAGTATTTT. The chain carries TRBV18 and TRBJ2-3, with TRBD1 matching 9 bases. V shed 3 bases, J shed 7 bases, and the junction held 11 bases outside the gene matches. The CDR3 has 16 residues. Germline values: CDR1 KGHSH, CDR2 LQKENI.

This clone was observed a single time. The chain couples TRBV6-5 to TRBJ2-6; D is perhaps TRBD1 (6 bases). The V gene lost 7 bases and the J gene lost 0 bases, with 10 bases spanning the gap. The germline gives CDR1 MNHEY, CDR2 SVGAGI. The CDR3 covers 15 residues. Written as DNA, the CDR3 is TGTGCCAGCACCAGGGGCGGCTCTGGGGCCAACGTCCTGACTTTC. This translates into CASTRGGSGANVLTF.

The chain has TRBV5-3 and TRBJ1-2; TRBD1 might be the D (5 bases). TRBV5-3 is assigned to the ORF class and has an uncertain function. V was pared by 5 bases and J by 6 bases, with 14 bases between. The CDR3 is 13 amino acids. Here the CDR3 DNA reads TGTGCCAGAAGTATCGGCAGGGAAGATGGCTACACCTTC. It yields the protein CARSIGREDGYTF.

The chain joins TRBV6-5 to TRBJ1-2, with D possibly TRBD1 on 5 matching bases. CDR3 length equals 13 residues. Trimming cost V 7 bases and J 4 bases, with 13 bases left between them. The germline CDR1 and CDR2 sequences are MNHEY and SVGAGI. This chain's CDR3 is CASNQGISYGYTF. The DNA for the CDR3 is TGTGCCAGCAATCAGGGTATCAGCTATGGCTACACCTTC.

V gene TRBV15 combines with J gene TRBJ2-5, with a tentative D call TRBD1 (6 bases). The germline V gene encodes CDR1 LNHNV and CDR2 YYDKDF (reference sequence). The CDR3 runs to 13 residues. V was clipped by 3 bases and J by 1 base, with 6 bases between them. The CDR3 spells CATSRDSQETQYF. The CDR3 DNA is TGTGCCACCAGCAGGGACAGCCAAGAGACCCAGTACTTC.

The CDR3 DNA follows: TGTGCCAGCAGCTTGGGGACATACGAGCAGTACTTC. Protein product: CASSLGTYEQYF. The chain has TRBV7-2 and TRBJ2-7; D is possibly TRBD1 (6 bases). The V end was cut by 3 bases, the J end by 4 bases, with 7 bases between. Germline V gene data show CDR1 as SGHTA and CDR2 as FQGNSA. CDR3 length equals 12 residues.

The V and J genes are TRBV12-3 or TRBV12-4 and TRBJ2-5; D is ambiguous. The CDR3 consists of 13 residues. V was trimmed by 2 bases and J by 5 bases, leaving 9 bases between them. The CDR3 loop is CASSLRSSETQYF. The CDR3 nucleotides are TGTGCCAGCAGTTTACGCAGTTCCGAGACCCAGTACTTC.

In its sample, this clone was seen once. The rearrangement uses TRBV30 and TRBJ1-2, with TRBD1 identical over 8 bases. V shed 4 bases and J 5 bases; nucleotides not matched to a gene: 21. The CDR3 consists of 18 residues. Germline V CDR1 and CDR2: GTSNPN, SVGIG (reference sequence). The CDR3 protein is CAWTPTGVRTTWTYGYTF. The CDR3 DNA follows: TGTGCCTGGACCCCGACAGGGGTTAGGACCACGTGGACTTATGGCTACACCTTC.

The chain couples TRBV7-2 to TRBJ1-6, with 7 bases matching TRBD1. The CDR3 consists of 15 residues. V trimming: 3 bases; J trimming: 9 bases; junction bases outside the gene matches: 8. The V gene's germline CDR1 is SGHTA and CDR2 FQGNSA. Here the CDR3 reads CASSFRQGGFSPLHF. DNA of the CDR3: TGTGCCAGCAGCTTTCGACAGGGTGGCTTTTCACCCCTCCACTTT.

This sequence joins TRBV11-2 and TRBJ1-3; 7 bases align to TRBD1. Germline CDR1 reads SGHAT; CDR2 reads FQNNGV. This CDR3 has 17 amino acids. V lost 1 base, J lost 7 bases, and 13 bases stayed unmatched. The CDR3 DNA follows: TGTGCCAGCAGCTTAGGGTACCGGACAGGCCTCGGGAACACCATATATTTT. It codes for CASSLGYRTGLGNTIYF.

V is TRBV28 and J is TRBJ1-1, with TRBD1 as a possible D gene (6 bases). Germline-derived CDR1 and CDR2 are MDHEN and SYDVKM. The ends were cut back, 4 bases at V and 6 bases at J, with 15 bases in the middle. This CDR3 region has 14 residues. The CDR3 DNA is TGTGCCAGCAGTTCCCAGGGGCGCGTCGCTGAAGCTTTCTTT. Translating it yields CASSSQGRVAEAFF. The full variable domain, with the rest looked up from reference TRBV28 and TRBJ1-1, is DVKVTQSSRYLVKRTGEKVFLECVQDMDHENMFWYRQDPGLGLRLIYFSYDVKMKEKGDIPEGYSVSREKKERFSLILESASTNQTSMYLCASSSQGRVAEAFFGQGTRLTVV.

The rearrangement uses TRBV5-1 and TRBJ2-5; 9 bases are a match to TRBD2. The CDR3 has 17 residues. V lost 0 bases, J lost 0 bases, and 6 bases stayed unmatched. CDR1 is SGHRS, CDR2 YFSETQ, per germline. The CDR3 DNA follows: TGCGCCAGCAGCTTGGGAGCGGGGGGAACGTACCAAGAGACCCAGTACTTC. Encoded protein: CASSLGAGGTYQETQYF.

This clone was detected only once. The gene calls are TRBV9 and TRBJ2-7; the match to TRBD1 covers 8 bases. Germline trimming cut 4 bases from V and 5 bases from J; bases unmatched to any gene: 5. Germline loops: CDR1 SGDLS, CDR2 YYNGEE. The CDR3 is 13 amino acids. CDR3 amino acids: CASSPGQDHEQYF. The CDR3, as DNA: TGTGCCAGCAGCCCGGGACAGGACCACGAGCAGTACTTC.

The gene calls are TRBV20-1 and TRBJ2-7; D is uncertain. Trimming took 5 bases from V and 8 from J, leaving 13 bases between them. Germline V lookup: CDR1 DFQATT, CDR2 SNEGSKA (reference sequence). The CDR3 has 11 amino acids. DNA of the CDR3: TGCAGTGCTCCCCGCCTACTTCAGCAGTACTTC. It yields the protein CSAPRLLQQYF.

CDR3 amino acids: CASSHETSGNGNEQFF. In nucleotides, the CDR3 is TGTGCCAGCAGCCATGAAACTAGCGGGAATGGGAATGAGCAGTTCTTC. V and J are TRBV4-2 and TRBJ2-1, with 10 bases that match TRBD2. V gave up 3 bases and J gave up 7 bases; unmatched junction bases: 9. The CDR3 runs 16 residues. Germline V gene sequence: CDR1 LGHNA, CDR2 YNFKEQ.

The chain combines TRBV5-4 with TRBJ2-3; TRBD2 matches at 9 bases. The germline V gene encodes CDR1 SGHNT and CDR2 YYREEE (reference sequence). The CDR3 length is 16 residues. The V gene end was trimmed by 4 bases and the J gene end by 2 bases; junction bases not matched to a gene: 8. CDR3 amino acids: CASSVNSGSLTDTQYF. DNA for the CDR3: TGTGCCAGCAGCGTTAATAGCGGGAGCCTCACAGATACGCAGTATTTT. Complete variable domain (other parts from reference TRBV5-4 and TRBJ2-3): ETGVTQSPTHLIKTRGQQVTLRCSSQSGHNTVSWYQQALGQGPQFIFQYYREEENGRGNFPPRFSGLQFPNYSSELNVNALELDDSALYLCASSVNSGSLTDTQYFGPGTRLTVL.

This clone was seen only once. The V gene is TRBV15, the J gene TRBJ2-7, with TRBD1 matching over 7 bases. In germline, CDR1 is LNHNV, CDR2 YYDKDF (reference sequence). J lost 5 bases, V lost 5 bases, and 6 bases had no gene match. The CDR3 is 13 amino acids. The CDR3 is CATSVTGVHEQYF. The CDR3 DNA follows: TGTGCCACCAGCGTTACAGGGGTCCACGAGCAGTACTTC.

In DNA, the CDR3 is TGTGCCAGCAGCTTAAAGCCTAGCTCCTACTCTGGGGCCAACGTCCTGACTTTC. This gives the protein CASSLKPSSYSGANVLTF. The genes are TRBV11-2 and TRBJ2-6, with a possible D match to TRBD2 (5 bases). The CDR3 length is 18 residues. V lost 2 bases to trimming and J lost 0 bases, with 14 bases between them. CDR1 SGHAT and CDR2 FQNNGV come from the germline V gene.

The rearrangement links TRBV29-1 to TRBJ1-2; D is perhaps TRBD1 (5 bases). Germline V lookup: CDR1 SQVTM, CDR2 ANQGSEA. The V gene lost 1 base and the J gene lost 4 bases, with 10 bases spanning the gap. The CDR3 has 13 residues. The CDR3 loop is CSVEGLGGYGYTF. The CDR3 bases are TGCAGCGTTGAAGGGCTCGGGGGCTATGGCTACACCTTC. Complete variable domain (other parts from reference TRBV29-1 and TRBJ1-2): SAVISQKPSRDICQRGTSLTIQCQVDSQVTMMFWYRQQPGQSLTLIATANQGSEATYESGFVIDKFPISRPNLTFSTLTVSNMSPEDSSIYLCSVEGLGGYGYTFGSGTRLTVV.